The T cell receptor beta chain described here comes from a study of naive and memory T cell subsets. Regarding the study as a whole: TCR transcript changes with activation or differentiation may affect this RNA method.

There are many counts of this clonotype. Its antigen is not identified. The germline V gene encodes CDR1 SGHTA and CDR2 FQGNSA. This CDR3 is built from 15 residues. Trimming cost V 4 bases and J 1 base, with 13 bases left between them. Four PCR rounds used nested alpha and beta constant region primers plus the SP2 primer. Alpha and beta constant region primers primed reverse transcription for blood and skin samples. Using its own MiXCR run on the 5' RACE reads, TCRdb lists one record per CDR3 protein. The table shows roughly 48,000 distinct CDR3 sequences, with approximately 4.5% occurring only once. TCR cDNA received a 3' ligated oligonucleotide that carried a UMI. RNA was extracted from 2.5 ml of whole blood of healthy adults. Input was about 1 to 1000 ng of DNase-treated total RNA without cell sorting.

The clonotype comes from a female donor in good health. V and J are TRBV7-2 and TRBJ1-1; perhaps TRBD1 as D (6 bases). CDR3 in amino acids: CASSSQPQGNTEAFF. The CDR3, as DNA: TGTGCCAGCAGCTCCCAACCACAGGGGAACACTGAAGCTTTCTTT.